The sequence of this T cell receptor (beta chain) was determined in a study of shared clonotypes between healthy human individuals. As handled by the study authors: From ImmunoSEQ came sequences covering only the junction and carrying no quality scores, so filtering differed. TCRdb keeps only in-frame clones here, not all; method: immunoSEQ multiplex PCR. The DNA was the basis for D and trimming; V, J and clone size are from that table. The top ten hold less than 2% of the sample, which has about 2.2 million clones, about 93% seen once. Comment on this clone: Its antigen is currently unknown. Other nucleotide sequences in the sample specify the same CDR3.

Notes on the study in general: Sharing across four donors was highest in naive CD4 (roughly 5%) and lowest in memory CD8 (approximately 0.4%). Investigators expected sequencing depth to affect clonotype sharing among donors.

The germline V gene has CDR1 MNHEY and CDR2 SMNVEV (reference sequence). V was cut by 4 bases and J by 1 base, with 11 bases left in between. This CDR3 spans 14 amino acids. Positively selected for CCR7, the CD45RO-negative cells used as naive CD8 cells excluded terminally differentiated effector memory CD45RA+ cells. This clonotype was sampled from a man between 18 and 29 years old in good health. Some clones in this sample may be carry-over from other donors' samples. V and J are TRBV27 and TRBJ2-7, with D maybe TRBD1 (7 bases). Sequenced material: naive CD8+ T cells from PBMCs. The CDR3 sequence is CASSSRDSSYEQYF. The CDR3 DNA follows: TGTGCCAGCAGTTCGCGGGACAGTTCCTACGAGCAGTACTTC.